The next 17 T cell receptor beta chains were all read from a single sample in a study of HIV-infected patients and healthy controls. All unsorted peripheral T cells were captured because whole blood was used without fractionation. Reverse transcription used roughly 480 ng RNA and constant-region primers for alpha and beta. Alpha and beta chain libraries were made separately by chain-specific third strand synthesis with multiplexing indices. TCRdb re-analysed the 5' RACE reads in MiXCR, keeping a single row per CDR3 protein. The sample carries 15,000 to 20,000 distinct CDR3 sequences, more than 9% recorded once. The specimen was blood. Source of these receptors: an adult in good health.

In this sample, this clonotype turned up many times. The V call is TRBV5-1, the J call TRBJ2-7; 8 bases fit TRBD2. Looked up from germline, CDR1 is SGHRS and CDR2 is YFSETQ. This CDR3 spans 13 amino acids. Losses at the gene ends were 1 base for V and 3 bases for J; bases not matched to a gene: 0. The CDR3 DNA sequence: TGCGCCAGCAGCTTGAGCGGGGGCTACGAGCAGTACTTC. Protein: CASSLSGGYEQYF.

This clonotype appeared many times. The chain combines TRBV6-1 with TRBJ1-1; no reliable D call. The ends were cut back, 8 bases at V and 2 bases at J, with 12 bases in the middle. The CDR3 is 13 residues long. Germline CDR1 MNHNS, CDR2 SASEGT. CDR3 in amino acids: CASAAHLNTEAFF. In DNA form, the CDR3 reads TGTGCCAGCGCGGCCCACCTAAACACTGAAGCTTTCTTT.

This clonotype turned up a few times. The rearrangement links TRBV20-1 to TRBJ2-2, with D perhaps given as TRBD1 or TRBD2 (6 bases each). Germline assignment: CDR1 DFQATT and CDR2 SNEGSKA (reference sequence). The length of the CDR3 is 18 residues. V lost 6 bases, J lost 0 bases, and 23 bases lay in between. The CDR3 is CSAPAVGGGKANTGELFF. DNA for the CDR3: TGCAGTGCCCCTGCGGTCGGAGGGGGAAAAGCGAACACCGGGGAGCTGTTTTTT.

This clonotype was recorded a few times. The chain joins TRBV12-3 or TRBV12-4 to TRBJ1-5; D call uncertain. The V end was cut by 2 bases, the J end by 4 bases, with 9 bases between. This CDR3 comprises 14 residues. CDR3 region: CASSLLPHNQPQHF. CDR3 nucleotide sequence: TGTGCCAGCAGTTTATTGCCACATAATCAGCCCCAGCATTTT.

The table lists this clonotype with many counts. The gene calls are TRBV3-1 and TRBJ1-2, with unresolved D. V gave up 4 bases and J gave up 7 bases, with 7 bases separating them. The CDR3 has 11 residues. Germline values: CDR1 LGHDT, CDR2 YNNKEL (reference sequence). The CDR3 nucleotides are TGTGCCAGCAGCCTCCAAGGTGGCTACACCTTC. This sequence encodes CASSLQGGYTF.

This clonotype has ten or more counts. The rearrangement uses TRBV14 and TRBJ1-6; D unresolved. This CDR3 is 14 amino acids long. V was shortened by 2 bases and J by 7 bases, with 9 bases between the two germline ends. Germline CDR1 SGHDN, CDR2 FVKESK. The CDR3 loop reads CASSQTWQNSPLHF. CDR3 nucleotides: TGTGCCAGCAGCCAAACCTGGCAAAATTCACCCCTCCACTTT.

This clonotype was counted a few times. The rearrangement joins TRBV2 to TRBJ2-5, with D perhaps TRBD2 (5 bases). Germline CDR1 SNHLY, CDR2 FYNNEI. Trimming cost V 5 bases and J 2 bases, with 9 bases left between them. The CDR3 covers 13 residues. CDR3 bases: TGTGCCAGCAGTTGGGGAGCTCAAGAGACCCAGTACTTC. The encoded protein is CASSWGAQETQYF.

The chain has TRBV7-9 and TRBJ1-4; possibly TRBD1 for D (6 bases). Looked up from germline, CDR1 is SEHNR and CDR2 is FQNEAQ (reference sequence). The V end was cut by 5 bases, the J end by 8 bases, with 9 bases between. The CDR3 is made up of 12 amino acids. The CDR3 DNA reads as TGTGCCAGCAGCCCCAGGGGAGAAAAACTGTTTTTT. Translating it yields CASSPRGEKLFF.

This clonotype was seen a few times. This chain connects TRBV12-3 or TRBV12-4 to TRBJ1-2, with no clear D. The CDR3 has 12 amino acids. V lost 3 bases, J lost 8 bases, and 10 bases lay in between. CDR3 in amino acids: CASSFDGYGYTF. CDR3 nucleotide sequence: TGTGCCAGCAGTTTCGACGGGTACGGCTACACCTTC.

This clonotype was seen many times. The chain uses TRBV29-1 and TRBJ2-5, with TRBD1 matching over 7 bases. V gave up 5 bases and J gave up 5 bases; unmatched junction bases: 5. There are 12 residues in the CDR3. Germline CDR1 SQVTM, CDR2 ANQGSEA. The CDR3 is CSVRGGEETQYF. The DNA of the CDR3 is TGCAGCGTTAGAGGGGGCGAGGAGACCCAGTACTTC. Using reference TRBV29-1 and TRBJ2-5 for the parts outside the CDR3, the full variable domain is SAVISQKPSRDICQRGTSLTIQCQVDSQVTMMFWYRQQPGQSLTLIATANQGSEATYESGFVIDKFPISRPNLTFSTLTVSNMSPEDSSIYLCSVRGGEETQYFGPGTRLLVL.

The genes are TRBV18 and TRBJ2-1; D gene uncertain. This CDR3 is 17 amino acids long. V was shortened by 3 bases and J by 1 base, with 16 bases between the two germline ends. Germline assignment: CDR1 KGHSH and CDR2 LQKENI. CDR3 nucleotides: TGTGCCAGCTCACCGCCGATCTTCACCCAATCCTACAATGAGCAGTTCTTC. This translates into CASSPPIFTQSYNEQFF.

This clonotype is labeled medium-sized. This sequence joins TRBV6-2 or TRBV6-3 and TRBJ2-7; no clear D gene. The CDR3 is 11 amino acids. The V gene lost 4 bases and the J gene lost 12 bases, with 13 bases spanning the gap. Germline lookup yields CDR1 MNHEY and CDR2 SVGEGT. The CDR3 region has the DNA TGTGCCAGCAGTTTCCCATCCTTGCCGTACTTC. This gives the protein CASSFPSLPYF.

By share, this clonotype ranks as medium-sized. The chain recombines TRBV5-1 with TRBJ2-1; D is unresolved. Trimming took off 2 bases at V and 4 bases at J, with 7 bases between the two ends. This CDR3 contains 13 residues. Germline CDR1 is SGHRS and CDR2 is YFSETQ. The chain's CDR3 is CASSLREYNEQFF. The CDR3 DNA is TGCGCCAGCAGCTTAAGGGAATACAATGAGCAGTTCTTC.

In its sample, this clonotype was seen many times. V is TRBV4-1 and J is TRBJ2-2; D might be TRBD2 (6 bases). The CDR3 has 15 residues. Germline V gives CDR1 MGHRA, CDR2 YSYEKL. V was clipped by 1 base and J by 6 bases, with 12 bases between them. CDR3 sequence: CASSQADYRSGELFF. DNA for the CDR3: TGCGCCAGCAGCCAAGCGGACTACCGCTCCGGGGAGCTGTTTTTT.

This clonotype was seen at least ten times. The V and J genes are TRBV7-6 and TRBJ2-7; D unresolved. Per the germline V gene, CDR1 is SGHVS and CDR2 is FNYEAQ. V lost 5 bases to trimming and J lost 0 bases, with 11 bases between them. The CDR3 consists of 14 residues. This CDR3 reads CASSPSARSYEQYF. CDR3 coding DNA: TGTGCCAGCAGCCCATCCGCCCGCTCCTACGAGCAGTACTTC.

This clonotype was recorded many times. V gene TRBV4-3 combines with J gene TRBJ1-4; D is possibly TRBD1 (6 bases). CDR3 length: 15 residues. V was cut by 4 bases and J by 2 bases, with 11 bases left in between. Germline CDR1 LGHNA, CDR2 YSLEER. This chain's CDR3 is CASSRRGGTNEKLFF. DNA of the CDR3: TGCGCCAGCAGCCGTCGAGGGGGTACTAATGAAAAACTGTTTTTT.

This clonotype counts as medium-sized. CDR3 nucleotide sequence: TGTGCCAGCAGTTCAGGACCCTACGAGCAGTACTTC. This translates into CASSSGPYEQYF. V usage is TRBV28 and J usage is TRBJ2-7, with unresolved D. The CDR3 totals 12 residues. The germline V gene encodes CDR1 MDHEN and CDR2 SYDVKM. Between the trimmed V and J ends, which lost 4 bases and 2 bases, there was a span of 6 bases. The full variable domain, its missing parts supplied by reference TRBV28 and TRBJ2-7, is DVKVTQSSRYLVKRTGEKVFLECVQDMDHENMFWYRQDPGLGLRLIYFSYDVKMKEKGDIPEGYSVSREKKERFSLILESASTNQTSMYLCASSSGPYEQYFGPGTRLTVT.